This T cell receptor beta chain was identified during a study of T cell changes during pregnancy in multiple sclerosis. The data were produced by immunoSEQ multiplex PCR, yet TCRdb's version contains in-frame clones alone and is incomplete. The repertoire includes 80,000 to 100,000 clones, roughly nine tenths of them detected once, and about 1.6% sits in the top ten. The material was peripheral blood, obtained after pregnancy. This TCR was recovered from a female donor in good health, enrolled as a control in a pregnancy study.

CDR3 bases: TGTGCCAGCACTGACAAGAGCGGGAGAACAGATACGCAGTATTTT. As protein: CASTDKSGRTDTQYF. The chain couples TRBV7-9 to TRBJ2-3, with 8 bases aligning to TRBD2. Germline V CDR1 and CDR2: SEHNR, FQNEAQ (reference sequence). V trimming: 7 bases; J trimming: 3 bases; junction bases outside the gene matches: 9. The CDR3 is 15 amino acids.